The clone carrying this TCR beta chain was seen ten or more times. Its antigen remains unidentified. A sample-barcoded 5' primer and a J-beta primer mix were used in a second PCR of roughly 7 to 12 cycles. TCRdb recomputed calls from the 5' RACE reads with MiXCR, one row per CDR3 protein. This sample carries 870,000 or so distinct CDR3 sequences, under 30% of them seen once, and the ten largest clones take roughly a sixth. These data come from a study of blood T cells in healthy people across ages. This CDR3 has 15 residues. Germline loops: CDR1 LNHDA, CDR2 SQIVND (reference sequence). J was trimmed by 3 bases and V by 2 bases; bases with no gene match: 5. The study, taken as a whole, reports: Observed TCR beta diversity per million T cells went down as age went up. This fall followed a roughly linear course with age. The study found more naive CD4+ cells and higher diversity in long-lived than aged donors.

The sequence was obtained from a woman at least 80 years old in good health. The rearrangement links TRBV19 to TRBJ2-7, with TRBD1 matching over 9 bases. The sample consisted of blood. CDR3 coding DNA: TGTGCCAGTAGTATAAGGACAGGGGACGGCTACGAGCAGTACTTC. Translation gives CASSIRTGDGYEQYF.